This T cell receptor delta chain was captured by sequencing in a study of γδ T cells in repeated Plasmodium falciparum infection. Study details: Each infection was followed by sampling at 21 days, plus baseline and some pre-infection draws.

Study findings and constraints: Malian donors came from one small rural village, predominantly one ethnic group.

Flow sorting of PBMC yielded separate Vgamma9/Vdelta2+ and Vdelta2-negative gammadelta T cell populations for bulk repertoire analysis. This CDR3 comprises 21 residues. Germline assignment: CDR1 TSWWSYY and CDR2 QGS. V lost 2 bases and J lost 3; bases outside the gene matches: 22. Sequencing covered both gamma and delta TCR chains per sample. TCRdb reprocessed the multiplex PCR reads using CATT. Among 50,000 to 55,000 delta-chain clones listed, roughly 2% were seen once. On this clone itself: No antigen is known for it. This is likely an artifact of a read error, given a far larger clone one base away. Within the sample, other DNA sequences also encode this same CDR3.

This rearrangement joins TRDV1 to TRDJ1; 9 bases fit TRDD3. TCRdb lists no J gene, so it was determined here by aligning the DNA to germline. The origin of this receptor is a pool of human donors (malaria-infected and uninfected, not separated). Sample: gamma-delta T cells from blood. The CDR3 loop is CALGEARVLGIRGDVPDKLIF. The CDR3 coding sequence is TGTGCTCTTGGGGAAGCTCGGGTCTTGGGGATACGCGGGGACGTCCCCGATAAACTCATCTTT.